This TCR beta chain emerged from a study of cytomegalovirus exposure and HLA in healthy donors. In the case of this clone: Antigen specificity is unknown.

Germline lookup yields CDR1 GTSNPN and CDR2 SVGIG (reference sequence). Losses at the gene ends were 2 bases for V and 2 bases for J; bases not matched to a gene: 3. The CDR3 covers 14 residues. Overall study findings and caveats: Cytomegalovirus status was reportedly diagnosed by the classifier with high specificity and sensitivity. DRB1 had the most TCR associations and HLA-C the fewest, a later analysis found, with rates varying by HLA locus. Researchers catalogued about 160 TCR beta chains as cytomegalovirus-associated. Highly shared sequence variants in one cluster were likely a sequencing artifact.

Primers for the PCR totalled 60 Vbeta and 13 Jbeta. The method was immunoSEQ multiplex PCR; TCRdb's version includes in-frame clones alone and lacks a portion of them. The sample records under 120,000 clones, 60% to 85% being singletons. The origin of this receptor is a female donor in good health and CMV-seropositive. Specimen: PBMCs. The J gene is TRBJ2-7, the V gene TRBV30, with TRBD1 matching over 10 bases. In DNA, the CDR3 is TGTGCCTGGAGTCGCGACAGGGGGCCCTACGAGCAGTACTTC. Protein product: CAWSRDRGPYEQYF.